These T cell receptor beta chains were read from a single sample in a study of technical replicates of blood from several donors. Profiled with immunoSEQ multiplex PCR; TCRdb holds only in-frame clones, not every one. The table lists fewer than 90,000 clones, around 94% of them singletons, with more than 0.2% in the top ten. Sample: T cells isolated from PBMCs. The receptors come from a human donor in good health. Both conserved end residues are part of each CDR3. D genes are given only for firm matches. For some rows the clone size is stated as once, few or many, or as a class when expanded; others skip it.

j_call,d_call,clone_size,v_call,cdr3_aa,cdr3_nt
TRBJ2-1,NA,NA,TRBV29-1,CSVHRGGDEQFF,TGCAGCGTTCACAGGGGCGGGGATGAGCAGTTCTTC
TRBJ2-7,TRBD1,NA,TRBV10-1,CASSGPGQGPYEQYF,TGCGCCAGCAGTGGGCCGGGACAGGGACCCTACGAGCAGTACTTC
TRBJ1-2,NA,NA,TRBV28,CASSLAGDGYTF,TGTGCCAGCAGTTTAGCGGGTGATGGCTACACCTTC
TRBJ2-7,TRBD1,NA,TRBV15,CATADRLAYEQYF,TGTGCCACCGCGGACAGGCTTGCCTACGAGCAGTACTTC
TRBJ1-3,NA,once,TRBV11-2,CASSARTGKEGNTIYF,TGTGCCAGCAGCGCTCGAACCGGGAAAGAAGGAAACACCATATATTTT
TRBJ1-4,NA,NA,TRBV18,CASSTSGPTNEKLFF,TGTGCCAGCTCTACCTCAGGCCCCACTAATGAAAAACTGTTTTTT
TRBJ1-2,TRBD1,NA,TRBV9,CASSALTGGHYGYTF,TGTGCCAGCAGCGCCCTGACAGGGGGCCACTATGGCTACACCTTC
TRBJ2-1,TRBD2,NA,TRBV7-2,CASSPLSRPSGRGNEQFF,TGTGCCAGCAGCCCATTATCCCGACCTAGCGGGAGAGGGAATGAGCAGTTCTTC
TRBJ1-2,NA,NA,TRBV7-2,CACFFYSRVGYTF,TGTGCATGTTTTTTCTACAGCCGAGTAGGCTACACCTTC
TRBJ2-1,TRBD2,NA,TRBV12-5,CASGLVPTGLAGVQEQFF,TGTGCTAGTGGTTTGGTCCCCACCGGACTAGCGGGAGTACAGGAGCAGTTCTTC
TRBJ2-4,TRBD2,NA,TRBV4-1,CASRAGDKNIQYF,TGCGCCAGCAGGGCGGGAGACAAAAACATTCAGTACTTC
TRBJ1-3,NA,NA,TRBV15,CATRRMTGTIYF,TGTGCCACCAGAAGAATGACGGGCACCATATATTTT
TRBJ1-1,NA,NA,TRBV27,CASSPQGSTEAFF,TGTGCCAGCAGTCCTCAGGGAAGTACTGAAGCTTTCTTT
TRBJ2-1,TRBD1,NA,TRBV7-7,CASSSRQGKAYNEQFF,TGTGCCAGCAGCTCGCGACAGGGGAAGGCCTACAATGAGCAGTTCTTC
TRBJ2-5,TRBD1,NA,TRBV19,CASSPQLGQGETQYF,TGTGCCAGTAGTCCTCAACTGGGACAGGGAGAGACCCAGTACTTC
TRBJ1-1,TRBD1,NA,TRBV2,CASRTGGGSITEAFF,TGTGCCAGCAGAACAGGGGGCGGGAGTATAACTGAAGCTTTCTTT
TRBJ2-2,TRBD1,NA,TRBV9,CASSVPGQTNTGELFF,TGTGCCAGCAGCGTCCCGGGACAGACGAACACCGGGGAGCTGTTTTTT
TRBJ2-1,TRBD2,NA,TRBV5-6,CASSSEGLAGGPRENEQFF,TGTGCCAGCAGCTCCGAGGGACTAGCGGGAGGGCCTAGGGAGAATGAGCAGTTCTTC
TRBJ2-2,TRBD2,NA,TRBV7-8,CASSLASGMTGELFF,TGTGCCAGCAGCTTAGCTAGCGGGATGACCGGGGAGCTGTTTTTT
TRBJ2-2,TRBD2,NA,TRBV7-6,CASSPHRLSGTSASTGELFF,TGTGCCAGCAGCCCACACAGACTGAGCGGGACTAGCGCATCCACCGGGGAGCTGTTTTTT
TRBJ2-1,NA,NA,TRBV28,CASSLMFGRGAYNEQFF,TGTGCCAGCAGTTTAATGTTTGGGAGGGGGGCCTACAATGAGCAGTTCTTC
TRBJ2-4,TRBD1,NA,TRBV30,CAWREGQGAAKNIQYF,TGTGCCTGGAGAGAAGGACAGGGGGCTGCCAAAAACATTCAGTACTTC
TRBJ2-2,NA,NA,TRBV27,CASSLSEVTGELFF,TGTGCCAGCAGTTTATCTGAGGTCACCGGGGAGCTGTTTTTT
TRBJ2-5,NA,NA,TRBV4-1,CASSQDPIQETQYF,TGCGCCAGCAGCCAAGACCCTATCCAAGAGACCCAGTACTTC
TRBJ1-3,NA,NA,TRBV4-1,CASSQVQFSGNTIYF,TGCGCCAGCAGCCAAGTACAGTTCTCTGGAAACACCATATATTTT